Following are 10 T cell receptor beta chains from one sample sequenced in a study of T-cell reconstitution after alpha-beta-depleted transplantation in children. Unique molecular identifiers were built into the TCRbeta library. TCRdb re-analysed the PCR reads in MiXCR, keeping a single row per CDR3 protein. Of around 450,000 distinct CDR3 sequences in the sample, roughly two fifths are singletons; the top ten hold 27%. Sequenced here: PBMCs, sampled before TCRalphabeta/CD19-depleted stem cell transplant. The receptors were sampled from a girl between 2 and 10 years old with aplastic anemia, due to receive a stem cell transplant.

This chain uses TRBV7-9 with TRBJ2-5; the D gene could be TRBD1 or TRBD2 (5 bases each). The germline gives CDR1 SEHNR, CDR2 FQNEAQ (reference sequence). This CDR3 spans 15 amino acids. V was pared by 3 bases and J by 2 bases, with 13 bases between. CDR3: CASSLGPGPQETQYF. The CDR3 nucleotides read TGTGCCAGCAGCTTGGGACCGGGGCCACAAGAGACCCAGTACTTC.

The chain carries TRBV21-1 and TRBJ2-5; the table's D call of TRBD2 was not tested on the DNA. TRBV21-1 is tagged as a pseudogene. The CDR3 is made up of 20 amino acids. CDR3 amino acids: CASSNHRTSGSALGEETQYF. CDR3 coding DNA: TGTGCCAGCAGCAATCATCGGACTAGCGGGAGCGCCTTAGGGGAGGAGACCCAGTACTTC.

This clonotype has a single count. This chain links TRBV20-1 with TRBJ1-4; D uncertain. The CDR3 loop spans 11 amino acids. Germline CDR1 reads DFQATT; CDR2 reads SNEGSKA (reference sequence). V was shortened by 2 bases and J by 5 bases, with 3 bases between the two germline ends. CDR3 sequence: CSARLNEKLFF. The CDR3 DNA sequence: TGCAGTGCTAGATTGAATGAAAAACTGTTTTTT.

The chain couples TRBV7-9 to TRBJ2-5; 8 positions match TRBD1. This CDR3 region has 16 residues. CDR1 and CDR2 from the germline V gene are SEHNR and FQNEAQ (reference sequence). The junction had 10 bases not matched to a gene; V was cut back by 3 bases and J by 4 bases. The CDR3 DNA follows: TGTGCCAGCAGCTTTTCCGTGACAGGGGCGACAGAGACCCAGTACTTC. Encoded protein: CASSFSVTGATETQYF.

A few counts support this clonotype. V is TRBV7-2 and J is TRBJ2-5, with D unclear. Per the germline V gene, CDR1 is SGHTA and CDR2 is FQGNSA. The CDR3 has 12 amino acids. With 6 bases removed from V and 5 bases from J, the gap between germline ends came to 10 bases. The CDR3 reads CASSHEPETQYF. The DNA of the CDR3 is TGTGCCAGCAGTCATGAACCGGAGACCCAGTACTTC. The full variable domain, rest sourced from reference TRBV7-2 and TRBJ2-5, is GAGVSQSPSNKVTEKGKDVELRCDPISGHTALYWYRQSLGQGLEFLIYFQGNSAPDKSGLPSDRFSAERTGGSVSTLTIQRTQQEDSAVYLCASSHEPETQYFGPGTRLLVL.

This clonotype was observed at least ten times. The chain carries TRBV20-1 and TRBJ1-4; no definite D call. CDR1 is DFQATT, CDR2 SNEGSKA, per germline (reference sequence). The V and J ends lost 0 bases and 4 bases respectively, with 12 bases between them. CDR3 length equals 15 residues. CDR3 in DNA: TGCAGTGCTAGAGATGGGCAGCGGGGTAATGAAAAACTGTTTTTT. Translating it yields CSARDGQRGNEKLFF.

V gene TRBV4-2 combines with J gene TRBJ1-4, with a possible D match to TRBD1 (6 bases). The V gene's germline CDR1 is LGHNA and CDR2 YNFKEQ. Trimming cost V 2 bases and J 3 bases, with 13 bases left between them. The CDR3 is 16 residues long. CDR3 sequence: CASSQTRGAANEKLFF. Here the CDR3 DNA reads TGTGCCAGCAGCCAAACACGGGGGGCCGCTAATGAAAAACTGTTTTTT.

The J gene is TRBJ2-5, the V gene TRBV28, with 7 bases fitting TRBD2. The germline gives CDR1 MDHEN, CDR2 SYDVKM. V lost 8 bases to trimming and J lost 5 bases; unmatched junction nucleotides: 5. The CDR3 is 12 residues long. Here the CDR3 DNA reads TGTGCCAGCGGCTGGGGGGGGGAGACCCAGTACTTC. Translated: CASGWGGETQYF.

CDR3 coding DNA: TGTGCCAGCAGCCAAGAAGAAGAGCGGGAGTCCACCGGGGAGCTGTTTTTT. It specifies CASSQEEERESTGELFF. This chain joins TRBV3-1 and TRBJ2-2; TRBD2 agrees at 8 bases. CDR1 LGHDT and CDR2 YNNKEL come from the germline V gene (reference sequence). This CDR3 spans 17 amino acids. The J segment lost 4 bases and the V segment lost 0 bases, leaving 7 bases of the junction unmatched.

This clonotype occurred a few times. The chain recombines TRBV3-1 with TRBJ2-7, with TRBD1 identical over 8 bases. Unmatched junction bases numbered 7, after V lost 1 base and J lost 2 bases. CDR3 length equals 16 residues. Germline lookup yields CDR1 LGHDT and CDR2 YNNKEL (reference sequence). The CDR3 region is CASSQAWTGMTYEQYF. The CDR3, as DNA: TGTGCCAGCAGCCAAGCTTGGACAGGGATGACCTACGAGCAGTACTTC.